This TCR beta chain was documented in a study of shared clonotypes between healthy human individuals. There are 13 residues in the CDR3. V lost 3 bases to trimming and J lost 7 bases, with 10 bases between them. Germline V gene sequence: CDR1 SGHTA, CDR2 FQGNSA. The protocol was immunoSEQ multiplex PCR, while the TCRdb copy is restricted to in-frame clones and leaves out a portion. The table records nearly 1,000,000 clones, over 60% of them present only once. This clone was seen just once. The receptor's source is a man in his late teens or twenties in good health. This chain uses TRBV7-2 with TRBJ1-5; D may be TRBD1 (5 bases). Source material: memory CD4+ T cells sorted from blood. Subset specified: CD45RA-negative fraction. This CDR3 reads CASSFREEQPQHF. The CDR3 coding sequence is TGTGCCAGCAGCTTCAGGGAGGAGCAGCCCCAGCATTTT.